These T cell receptor beta chains were read from a single sample in a study of CD8+ T cells in alopecia areata. TCRdb's table, derived via immunoSEQ multiplex PCR, lists solely in-frame clones and lacks some. The table lists about 74,000 clones, over 25% of them singletons. The specimen comprised CD8+ T cells sorted from blood, sampled at week 4, from a patient treated with tofacitinib. These receptors all stem from a human donor with alopecia areata. CDR3s include the opening cysteine and the closing phenylalanine or tryptophan. A D gene is named only where the DNA matches it firmly. A clone size is listed for some rows: how often the clone was seen (once, few, many), or a class if it is expanded.

D gene,J gene,V gene,clone size,CDR3 protein,CDR3 DNA
TRBD1,TRBJ1-2,TRBV30,.,CACSPGTGAFYTF,TGTGCCTGCTCCCCCGGGACAGGGGCATTCTACACCTTC
TRBD2,TRBJ2-7,TRBV5-1,.,CASSLPSGSYEQYF,TGCGCCAGCAGCTTGCCTAGCGGGAGCTACGAGCAGTACTTC
.,TRBJ1-2,TRBV13,.,CASSFQPGALSGYTF,TGTGCCAGCAGCTTTCAACCCGGGGCCTTGTCTGGCTACACCTTC
.,TRBJ2-7,TRBV4-3,many,CASSQDGNRLNEQYF,TGCGCCAGCAGCCAAGATGGTAATAGGCTGAACGAGCAGTACTTC
.,TRBJ2-5,TRBV25-1,.,CATDPETQYF,TGTGCCACCGATCCTGAGACCCAGTACTTC
.,TRBJ2-6,TRBV29-1,few,CSVGRARSGANVLTF,TGCAGCGTTGGTCGCGCGCGCTCTGGGGCCAACGTCCTGACTTTC
TRBD2,TRBJ2-7,TRBV9,.,CASSVGLAGVEQYF,TGTGCCAGCAGCGTGGGACTAGCGGGAGTTGAGCAGTACTTC
TRBD1,TRBJ2-3,TRBV29-1,.,CSVGTGGSDTDTQYF,TGCAGCGTTGGGACAGGGGGCAGCGACACAGATACGCAGTATTTT
TRBD1,TRBJ2-7,TRBV30,.,CAWGTGTGYYEQYF,TGTGCCTGGGGGACCGGGACAGGGTACTACGAGCAGTACTTC
.,TRBJ2-1,TRBV5-1,few,CASSQSSEQFF,TGCGCCAGCAGCCAGAGCAGCGAGCAGTTCTTC
.,TRBJ2-5,TRBV4-3,few,CASSPFQRETQYF,TGCGCCAGCAGCCCTTTTCAGCGAGAGACCCAGTACTTC
.,TRBJ2-7,TRBV7-2,.,CASSYGLAEQYF,TGTGCCAGCAGCTACGGCCTAGCGGAGCAGTACTTC
.,TRBJ2-3,TRBV9,medium-sized,CASSGERVTDTQYF,TGTGCCAGCAGTGGTGAGCGGGTCACAGATACGCAGTATTTT
.,TRBJ1-2,TRBV29-1,.,CSVRDKHYGYTF,TGCAGCGTCAGGGACAAACACTATGGCTACACCTTC
.,TRBJ1-2,TRBV25-1,.,CASSGEGVRYGYTF,TGTGCCAGCAGTGGCGAGGGGGTTCGCTATGGCTACACCTTC
.,TRBJ2-1,TRBV27,few,CASSSDVSSNEQFF,TGTGCCAGCAGTTCGGACGTATCCTCCAATGAGCAGTTCTTC
TRBD1,TRBJ2-7,TRBV19,few,CASSAGGRNEQYF,TGTGCCAGTAGTGCAGGGGGCCGGAACGAGCAGTACTTC
.,TRBJ2-6,TRBV2,.,CASSLVSSGANVLTF,TGTGCCAGCAGCTTAGTATCGTCTGGGGCCAACGTCCTGACTTTC
.,TRBJ1-4,TRBV15,once,CATSRPGRYNEKLFF,TGTGCCACCAGCAGACCGGGACGGTATAATGAAAAACTGTTTTTT
.,TRBJ2-7,TRBV5-1,few,CASSLGRVGERIYEQYF,TGCGCCAGCAGCTTGGGCCGAGTCGGGGAAAGAATCTACGAGCAGTACTTC
.,TRBJ1-1,TRBV27,few,CASRGGGLGAFF,TGTGCCAGCAGGGGTGGCGGACTGGGAGCTTTCTTT
.,TRBJ2-7,TRBV20-1,.,CSAQPAAEQYF,TGCAGTGCCCAGCCTGCGGCCGAGCAGTACTTC
.,TRBJ1-2,TRBV29-1,.,CSDGGSGYGYTF,TGCAGCGACGGCGGGTCGGGCTATGGCTACACCTTC
.,TRBJ1-2,TRBV30,.,CAWSDGALDGYTF,TGTGCCTGGAGTGATGGGGCATTGGATGGCTACACCTTC
TRBD2,TRBJ2-1,TRBV29-1,.,CSVVGLAGTNEQFF,TGCAGCGTGGTGGGACTAGCGGGAACTAATGAGCAGTTCTTC
.,TRBJ2-7,TRBV6-5,.,CASSGSGAYEQYF,TGTGCCAGCAGCGGGTCAGGGGCCTACGAGCAGTACTTC